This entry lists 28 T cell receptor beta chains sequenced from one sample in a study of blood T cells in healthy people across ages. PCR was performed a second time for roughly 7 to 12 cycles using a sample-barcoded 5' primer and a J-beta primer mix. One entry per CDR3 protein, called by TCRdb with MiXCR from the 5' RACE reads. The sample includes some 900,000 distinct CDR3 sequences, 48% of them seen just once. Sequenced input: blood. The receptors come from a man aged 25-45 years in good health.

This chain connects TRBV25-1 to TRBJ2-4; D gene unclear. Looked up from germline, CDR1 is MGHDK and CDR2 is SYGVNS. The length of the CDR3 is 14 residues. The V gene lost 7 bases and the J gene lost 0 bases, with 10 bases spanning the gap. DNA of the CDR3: TGTGCCAGCAAACAGTCCCTAGCCAAAAACATTCAGTACTTC. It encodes CASKQSLAKNIQYF. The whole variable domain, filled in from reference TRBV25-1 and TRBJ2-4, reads EADIYQTPRYLVIGTGKKITLECSQTMGHDKMYWYQQDPGMELHLIHYSYGVNSTEKGDLSSESTVSRIRTEHFPLTLESARPSHTSQYLCASKQSLAKNIQYFGAGTRLSVL.

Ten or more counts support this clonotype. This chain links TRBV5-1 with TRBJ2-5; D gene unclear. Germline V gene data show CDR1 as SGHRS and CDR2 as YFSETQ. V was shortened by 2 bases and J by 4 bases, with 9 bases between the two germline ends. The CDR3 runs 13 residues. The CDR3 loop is CASSFGSGETQYF. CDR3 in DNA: TGCGCCAGCAGCTTTGGTAGTGGAGAGACCCAGTACTTC.

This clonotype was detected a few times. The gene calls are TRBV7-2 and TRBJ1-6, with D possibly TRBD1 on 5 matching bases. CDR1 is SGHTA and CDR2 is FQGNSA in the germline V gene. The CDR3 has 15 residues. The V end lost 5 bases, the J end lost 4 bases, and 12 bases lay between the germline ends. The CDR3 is CASSPGAAYNSPLHF. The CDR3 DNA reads TGTGCCAGCAGCCCCGGGGCGGCATATAATTCACCCCTCCACTTT.

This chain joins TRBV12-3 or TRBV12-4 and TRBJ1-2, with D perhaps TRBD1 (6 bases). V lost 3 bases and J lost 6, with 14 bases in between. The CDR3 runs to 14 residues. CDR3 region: CASSFAGAVDGYTF. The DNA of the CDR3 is TGTGCCAGCAGTTTCGCAGGGGCCGTCGATGGCTACACCTTC.

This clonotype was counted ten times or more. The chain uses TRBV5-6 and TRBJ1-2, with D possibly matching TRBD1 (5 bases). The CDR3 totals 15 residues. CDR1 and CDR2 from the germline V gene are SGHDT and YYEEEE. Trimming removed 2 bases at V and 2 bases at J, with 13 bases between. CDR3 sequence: CASSFFDRINYGYTF. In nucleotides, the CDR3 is TGTGCCAGCAGCTTTTTTGACAGAATAAACTATGGCTACACCTTC.

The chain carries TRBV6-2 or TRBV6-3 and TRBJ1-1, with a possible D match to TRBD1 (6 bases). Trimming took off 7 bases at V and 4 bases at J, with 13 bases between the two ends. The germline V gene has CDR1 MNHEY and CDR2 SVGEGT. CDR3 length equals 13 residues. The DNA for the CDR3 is TGTGCCAGCAAAGGGACATGGGGCACTGAAGCTTTCTTT. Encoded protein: CASKGTWGTEAFF.

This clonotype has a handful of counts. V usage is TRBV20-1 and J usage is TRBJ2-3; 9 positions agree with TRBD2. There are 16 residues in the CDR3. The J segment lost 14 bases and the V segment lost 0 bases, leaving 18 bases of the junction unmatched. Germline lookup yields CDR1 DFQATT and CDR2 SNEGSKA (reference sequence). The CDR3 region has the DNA TGCAGTGCTAGAGATGAGGCTAGCGGGGCCCACGGAAGTCGGTATTTT. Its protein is CSARDEASGAHGSRYF.

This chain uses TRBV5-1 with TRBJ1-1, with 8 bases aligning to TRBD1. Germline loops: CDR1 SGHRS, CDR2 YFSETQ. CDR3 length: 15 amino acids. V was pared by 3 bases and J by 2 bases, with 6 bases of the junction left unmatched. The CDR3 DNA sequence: TGCGCCAGCAGCTGGTGGACAGGGCCTAACACTGAAGCTTTCTTT. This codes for CASSWWTGPNTEAFF.

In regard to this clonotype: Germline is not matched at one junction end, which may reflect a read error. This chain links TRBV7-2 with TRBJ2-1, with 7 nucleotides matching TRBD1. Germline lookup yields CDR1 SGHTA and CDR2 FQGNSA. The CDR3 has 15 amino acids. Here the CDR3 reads CASSSKGQIYNGQFF. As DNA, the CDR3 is TGTGCCAGCAGCTCAAAGGGACAGATTTACAATGGGCAGTTCTTC.

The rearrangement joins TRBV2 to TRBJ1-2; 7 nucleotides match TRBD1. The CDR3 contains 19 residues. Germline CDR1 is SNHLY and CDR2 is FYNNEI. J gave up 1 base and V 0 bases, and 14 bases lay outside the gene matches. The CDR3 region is CASSEALSWRQGVNYGYTF. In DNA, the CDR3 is TGTGCCAGCAGTGAAGCGCTCAGTTGGAGACAGGGAGTTAACTATGGCTACACCTTC.

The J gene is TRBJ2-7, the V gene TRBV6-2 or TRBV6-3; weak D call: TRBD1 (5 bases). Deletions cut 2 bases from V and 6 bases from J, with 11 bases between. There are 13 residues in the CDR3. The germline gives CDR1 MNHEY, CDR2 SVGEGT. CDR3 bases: TGTGCCAGCAGTTACAAGGGGTCTGGCGAGCAGTACTTC. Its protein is CASSYKGSGEQYF.

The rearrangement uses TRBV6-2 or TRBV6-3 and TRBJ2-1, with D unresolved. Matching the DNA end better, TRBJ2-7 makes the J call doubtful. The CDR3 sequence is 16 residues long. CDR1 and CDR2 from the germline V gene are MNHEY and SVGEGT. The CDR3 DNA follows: TGTGCCAGCAGTTACTCGACCCACCCCGCCTACAATGAGCAGTACTTC. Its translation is CASSYSTHPAYNEQYF.

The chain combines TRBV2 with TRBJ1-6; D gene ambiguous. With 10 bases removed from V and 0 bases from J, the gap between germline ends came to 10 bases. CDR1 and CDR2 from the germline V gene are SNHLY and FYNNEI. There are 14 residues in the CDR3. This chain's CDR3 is CANKESSYNSPLHF. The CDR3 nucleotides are TGTGCCAACAAGGAGAGCTCCTATAATTCACCCCTCCACTTT.

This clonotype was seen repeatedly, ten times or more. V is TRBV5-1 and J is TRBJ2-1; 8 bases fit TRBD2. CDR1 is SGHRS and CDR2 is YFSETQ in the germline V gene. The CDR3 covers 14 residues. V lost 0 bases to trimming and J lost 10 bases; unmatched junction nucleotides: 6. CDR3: CASSLVGGAGEQFF. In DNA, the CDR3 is TGCGCCAGCAGCTTGGTCGGGGGGGCCGGAGAGCAGTTCTTC.

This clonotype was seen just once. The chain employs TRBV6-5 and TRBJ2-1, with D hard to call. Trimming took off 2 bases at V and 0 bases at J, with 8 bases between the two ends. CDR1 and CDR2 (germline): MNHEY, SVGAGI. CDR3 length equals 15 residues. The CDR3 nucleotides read TGTGCCAGCAGTTACGACTGGAGCTCCTACAATGAGCAGTTCTTC. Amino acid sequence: CASSYDWSSYNEQFF.

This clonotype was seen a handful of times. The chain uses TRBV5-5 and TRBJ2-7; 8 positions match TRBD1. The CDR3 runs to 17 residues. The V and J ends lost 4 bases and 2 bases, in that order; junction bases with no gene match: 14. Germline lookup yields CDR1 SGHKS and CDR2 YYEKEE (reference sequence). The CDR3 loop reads CASSPEVRTGTPYEQYF. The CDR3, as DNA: TGTGCCAGCAGCCCGGAGGTAAGGACAGGGACTCCCTACGAGCAGTACTTC.

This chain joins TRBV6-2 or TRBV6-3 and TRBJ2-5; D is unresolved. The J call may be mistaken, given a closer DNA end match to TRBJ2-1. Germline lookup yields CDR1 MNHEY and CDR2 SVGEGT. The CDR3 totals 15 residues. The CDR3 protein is CASSLGVYSQETQFF. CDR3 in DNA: TGTGCCAGCAGCCTAGGAGTTTACTCCCAAGAGACCCAGTTCTTC.

Written as DNA, the CDR3 is TGCAGTGCCTCCCAGCCCTCCGGGACCTACGAGCAGTACTTC. Protein product: CSASQPSGTYEQYF. The genes are TRBV20-1 and TRBJ2-1; weak D call: TRBD2 (5 bases). The J call is uncertain, as TRBJ2-7 better fits the DNA end. The length of the CDR3 is 14 residues. The germline V gene encodes CDR1 DFQATT and CDR2 SNEGSKA (reference sequence).

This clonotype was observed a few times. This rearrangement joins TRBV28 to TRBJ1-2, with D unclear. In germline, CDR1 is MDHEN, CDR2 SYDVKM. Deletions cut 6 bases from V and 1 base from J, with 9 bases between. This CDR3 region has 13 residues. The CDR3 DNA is TGTGCCAGCAGACCTATCCTTAACTATGGCTACACCTTC. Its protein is CASRPILNYGYTF.

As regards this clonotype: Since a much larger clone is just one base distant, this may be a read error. The CDR3 is CASSEGDRSCEQYF. The DNA for the CDR3 is TGCGCCAGCAGCGAGGGGGACAGGAGCTGCGAGCAGTACTTC. The rearrangement uses TRBV4-1 and TRBJ2-7; 8 bases align to TRBD1. The germline gives CDR1 MGHRA, CDR2 YSYEKL. Trimming at V came to 5 bases and at J to 6 bases, leaving 9 bases not matched to a gene. The length of the CDR3 is 14 residues.

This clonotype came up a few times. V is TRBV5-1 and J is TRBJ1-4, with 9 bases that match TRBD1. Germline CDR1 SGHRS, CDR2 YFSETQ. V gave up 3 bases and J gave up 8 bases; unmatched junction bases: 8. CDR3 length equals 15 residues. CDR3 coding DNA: TGCGCCAGCAGCTCGACCGGGACAGGGAACGAAAAACTGTTTTTT. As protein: CASSSTGTGNEKLFF.

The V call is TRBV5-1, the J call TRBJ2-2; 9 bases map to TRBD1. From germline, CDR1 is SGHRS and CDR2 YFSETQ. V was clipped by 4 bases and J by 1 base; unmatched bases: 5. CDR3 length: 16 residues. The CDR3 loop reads CASSLTGQGNTGELFF. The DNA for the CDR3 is TGCGCCAGCAGCCTAACGGGACAGGGGAACACCGGGGAGCTGTTTTTT. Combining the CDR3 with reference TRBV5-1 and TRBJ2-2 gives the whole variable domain KAGVTQTPRYLIKTRGQQVTLSCSPISGHRSVSWYQQTPGQGLQFLFEYFSETQRNKGNFPGRFSGRQFSNSRSEMNVSTLELGDSALYLCASSLTGQGNTGELFFGEGSRLTVL.

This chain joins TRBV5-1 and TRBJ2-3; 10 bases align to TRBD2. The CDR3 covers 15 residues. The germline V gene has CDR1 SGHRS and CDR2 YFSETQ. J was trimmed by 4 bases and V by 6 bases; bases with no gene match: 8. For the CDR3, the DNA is TGCGCCAGCATCCTAAGCGGGGGGGCCTCAGATACGCAGTATTTT. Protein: CASILSGGASDTQYF.

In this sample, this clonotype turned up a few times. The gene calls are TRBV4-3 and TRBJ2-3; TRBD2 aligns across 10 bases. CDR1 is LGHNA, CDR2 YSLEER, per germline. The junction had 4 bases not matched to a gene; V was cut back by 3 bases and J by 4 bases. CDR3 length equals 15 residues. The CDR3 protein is CASSQQAGGSDTQYF. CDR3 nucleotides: TGCGCCAGCAGCCAGCAAGCGGGGGGGTCAGATACGCAGTATTTT.

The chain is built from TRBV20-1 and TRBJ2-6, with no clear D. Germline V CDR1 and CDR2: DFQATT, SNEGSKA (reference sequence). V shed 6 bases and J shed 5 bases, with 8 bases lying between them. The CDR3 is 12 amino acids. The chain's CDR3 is CSARPWANVLTF. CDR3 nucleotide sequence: TGCAGTGCAAGACCCTGGGCCAACGTCCTGACTTTC.

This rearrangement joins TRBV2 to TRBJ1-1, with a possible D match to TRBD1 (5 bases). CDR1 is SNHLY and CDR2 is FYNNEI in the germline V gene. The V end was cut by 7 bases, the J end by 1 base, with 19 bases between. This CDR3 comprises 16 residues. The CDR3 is CASNGAGAVRNTEAFF. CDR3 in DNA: TGTGCCAGCAACGGGGCGGGTGCGGTCCGGAACACTGAAGCTTTCTTT.

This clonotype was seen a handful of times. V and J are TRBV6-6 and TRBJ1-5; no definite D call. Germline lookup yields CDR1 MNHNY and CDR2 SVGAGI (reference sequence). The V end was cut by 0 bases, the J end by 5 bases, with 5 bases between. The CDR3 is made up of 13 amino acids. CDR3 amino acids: CASSYSDYQPQHF. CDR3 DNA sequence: TGTGCCAGCAGTTACTCGGACTATCAGCCCCAGCATTTT.

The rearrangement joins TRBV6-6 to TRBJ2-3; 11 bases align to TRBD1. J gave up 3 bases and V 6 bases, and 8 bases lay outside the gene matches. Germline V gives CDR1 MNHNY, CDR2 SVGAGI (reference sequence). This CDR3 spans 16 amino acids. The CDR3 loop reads CASSQTGTGGTDTQYF. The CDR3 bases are TGTGCCAGCAGCCAAACCGGGACAGGGGGAACAGATACGCAGTATTTT.